This T cell receptor (beta chain) was observed in a study of blood T cell repertoires in COVID-19. This clone was observed a few times. This CDR3 contains 13 residues. Trimming took 1 base from V and 6 from J, leaving 10 bases between them. In germline, CDR1 is SGHVS, CDR2 FQNEAQ. Profiled with immunoSEQ multiplex PCR; TCRdb holds only in-frame clones, not every one. The table records about 260,000 clones, about 87% of them present only once. The V gene is TRBV7-8, the J gene TRBJ2-7; TRBD2 is a possible D gene (6 bases). Sequencing used peripheral blood. This TCR derives from a human donor in a cohort sampled during active COVID-19. The CDR3 is CASSLVQGGEQYF. DNA for the CDR3: TGTGCCAGCAGCTTAGTCCAGGGAGGCGAGCAGTACTTC.